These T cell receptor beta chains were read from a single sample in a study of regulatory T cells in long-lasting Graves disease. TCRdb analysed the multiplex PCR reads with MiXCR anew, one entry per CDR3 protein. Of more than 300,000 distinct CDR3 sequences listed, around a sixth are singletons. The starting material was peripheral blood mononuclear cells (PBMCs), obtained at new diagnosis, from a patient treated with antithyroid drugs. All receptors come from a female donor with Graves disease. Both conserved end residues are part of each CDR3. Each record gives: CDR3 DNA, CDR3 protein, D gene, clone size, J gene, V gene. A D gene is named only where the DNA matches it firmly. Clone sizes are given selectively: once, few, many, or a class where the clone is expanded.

cdr3_nt: TGTGCCAGTAGACCCTTGGAGGGGGCGATTCTTCCCCGCTCTGGAAACACCATATATTTT
cdr3_aa: CASRPLEGAILPRSGNTIYF
d_call: TRBD1
clone_size: few
j_call: TRBJ1-3
v_call: TRBV19

cdr3_nt: TGCAGTGCTAGAGCTAGCGGGACGTACTGGAATGAGCAGTTCTTC
cdr3_aa: CSARASGTYWNEQFF
d_call: TRBD2
clone_size: many
j_call: TRBJ2-1
v_call: TRBV20-1

cdr3_nt: TGCAGTGCTAGAGTGACAGGGGGTGGCACAGATACGCAGTATTTT
cdr3_aa: CSARVTGGGTDTQYF
d_call: TRBD1
clone_size: many
j_call: TRBJ2-3
v_call: TRBV20-1

cdr3_nt: TGTGCCAGCAGTTACTCGAAGACAGGGTCCCAAGATACGCAGTATTTT
cdr3_aa: CASSYSKTGSQDTQYF
d_call: TRBD1
clone_size: .
j_call: TRBJ2-3
v_call: TRBV6-2/TRBV6-3

cdr3_nt: TGTGCCAGCAGCCGCCAGGGGTCGAACACCGGGGAGCTGTTTTTT
cdr3_aa: CASSRQGSNTGELFF
d_call: .
clone_size: few
j_call: TRBJ2-2
v_call: TRBV7-9

cdr3_nt: TGTGCCAGCAGTTACTCCCGGACAGGGGGCTTCAATGAGCAGTTCTTC
cdr3_aa: CASSYSRTGGFNEQFF
d_call: TRBD1
clone_size: many
j_call: TRBJ2-1
v_call: TRBV6-2/TRBV6-3

cdr3_nt: TGTGCCTGGAGTCCGGGGGGAAGTGGCACTGAAGCTTTCTTT
cdr3_aa: CAWSPGGSGTEAFF
d_call: .
clone_size: many
j_call: TRBJ1-1
v_call: TRBV30

cdr3_nt: TGTGCCAGCAGTATCCTGGGAAGGTACGAGCAGTACTTC
cdr3_aa: CASSILGRYEQYF
d_call: .
clone_size: many
j_call: TRBJ2-7
v_call: TRBV6-1

cdr3_nt: TGTGCCAGCAGTTTGTTGGACAGGGAGGGTGGCTACACCTTC
cdr3_aa: CASSLLDREGGYTF
d_call: TRBD1
clone_size: many
j_call: TRBJ1-2
v_call: TRBV28

cdr3_nt: TGTGCCACCCCAGCCCGGGACAGAGTCATTTATAGCAATCAGCCCCAGCATTTT
cdr3_aa: CATPARDRVIYSNQPQHF
d_call: TRBD1
clone_size: many
j_call: TRBJ1-5
v_call: TRBV24-1

cdr3_nt: TGTGCCTGGAGTTTGCTGGCGGATACGCAGTATTTT
cdr3_aa: CAWSLLADTQYF
d_call: .
clone_size: many
j_call: TRBJ2-3
v_call: TRBV30

cdr3_nt: TGCAGCGTCAGAGACAGGGGGAACACTGAAGCTTTCTTT
cdr3_aa: CSVRDRGNTEAFF
d_call: TRBD1
clone_size: many
j_call: TRBJ1-1
v_call: TRBV29-1

cdr3_nt: TGCGCCAGCTCGGGGGATGGTGCAACTAATGAAAAACTGTTTTTT
cdr3_aa: CASSGDGATNEKLFF
d_call: .
clone_size: .
j_call: TRBJ1-4
v_call: TRBV5-1

cdr3_nt: TGCGCCAGCCGGGAGGGGGAGAGCTCCTACAATGAGCAGTTCTTC
cdr3_aa: CASREGESSYNEQFF
d_call: TRBD2
clone_size: few
j_call: TRBJ2-1
v_call: TRBV5-1

cdr3_nt: TGTGCCAGCAGTTACGGTTACACTGAAGCTTTCTTT
cdr3_aa: CASSYGYTEAFF
d_call: .
clone_size: many
j_call: TRBJ1-1
v_call: TRBV6-5

cdr3_nt: TGTGCCATCAGTGAGTCGGGCGGAAACACCGGGGAGCTGTTTTTT
cdr3_aa: CAISESGGNTGELFF
d_call: .
clone_size: few
j_call: TRBJ2-2
v_call: TRBV10-3